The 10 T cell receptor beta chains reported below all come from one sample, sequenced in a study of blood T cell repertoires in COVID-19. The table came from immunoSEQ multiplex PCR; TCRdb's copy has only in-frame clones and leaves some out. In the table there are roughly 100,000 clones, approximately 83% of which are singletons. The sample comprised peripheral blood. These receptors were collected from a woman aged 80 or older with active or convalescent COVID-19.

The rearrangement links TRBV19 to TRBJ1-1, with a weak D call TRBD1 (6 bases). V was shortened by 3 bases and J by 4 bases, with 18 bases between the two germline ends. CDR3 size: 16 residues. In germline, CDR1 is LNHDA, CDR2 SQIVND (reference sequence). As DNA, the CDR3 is TGTGCCAGTAGTATGGACAGTCATCCGCTCGCCACTGAAGCTTTCTTT. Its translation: CASSMDSHPLATEAFF.

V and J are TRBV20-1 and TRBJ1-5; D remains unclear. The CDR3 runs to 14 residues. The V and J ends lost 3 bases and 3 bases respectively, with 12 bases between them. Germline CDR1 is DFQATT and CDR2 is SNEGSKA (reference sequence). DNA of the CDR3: TGCAGTGCTAGTGACCCCTGGGCCAATCAGCCCCAGCATTTT. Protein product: CSASDPWANQPQHF.

DNA for the CDR3: TGTGCCACCAGCAGAGCAGACAGCTCGAACACTGAAGCTTTCTTT. As protein: CATSRADSSNTEAFF. The chain recombines TRBV15 with TRBJ1-1; possible D gene TRBD1, 5 bases. Germline CDR1 LNHNV, CDR2 YYDKDF (reference sequence). V was pared by 1 base and J by 1 base, with 10 bases between. CDR3 length: 15 amino acids.

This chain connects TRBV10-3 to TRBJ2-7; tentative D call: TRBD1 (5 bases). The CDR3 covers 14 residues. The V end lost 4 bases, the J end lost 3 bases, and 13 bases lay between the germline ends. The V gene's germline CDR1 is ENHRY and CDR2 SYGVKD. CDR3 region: CAISVTGSDYEQYF. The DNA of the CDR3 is TGTGCCATCAGTGTAACAGGTTCGGACTACGAGCAGTACTTC.

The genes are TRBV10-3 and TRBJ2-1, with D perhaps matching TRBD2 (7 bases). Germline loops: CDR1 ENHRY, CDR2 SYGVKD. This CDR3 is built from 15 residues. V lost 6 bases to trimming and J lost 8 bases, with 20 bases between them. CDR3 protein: CAIRRGTGGFDEQFF. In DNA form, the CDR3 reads TGTGCCATCAGGCGGGGGACGGGGGGCTTTGATGAGCAGTTCTTC.

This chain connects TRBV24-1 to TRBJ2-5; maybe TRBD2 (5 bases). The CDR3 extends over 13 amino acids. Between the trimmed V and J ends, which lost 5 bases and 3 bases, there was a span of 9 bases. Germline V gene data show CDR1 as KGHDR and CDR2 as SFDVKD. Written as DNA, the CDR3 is TGTGCCACCAGTGTCGGAGGTAAAGAGACCCAGTACTTC. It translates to CATSVGGKETQYF.

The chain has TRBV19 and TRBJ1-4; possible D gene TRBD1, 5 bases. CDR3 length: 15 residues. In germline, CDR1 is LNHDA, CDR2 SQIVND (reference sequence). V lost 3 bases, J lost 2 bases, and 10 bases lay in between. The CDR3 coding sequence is TGTGCCAGTAGTATTGGAGGGGTGACTAATGAAAAACTGTTTTTT. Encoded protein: CASSIGGVTNEKLFF.

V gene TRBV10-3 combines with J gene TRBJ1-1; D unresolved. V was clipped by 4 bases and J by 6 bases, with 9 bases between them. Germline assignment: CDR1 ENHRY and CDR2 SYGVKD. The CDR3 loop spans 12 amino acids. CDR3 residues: CAISASGAEAFF. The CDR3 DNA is TGTGCCATCAGTGCCTCCGGGGCTGAAGCTTTCTTT.

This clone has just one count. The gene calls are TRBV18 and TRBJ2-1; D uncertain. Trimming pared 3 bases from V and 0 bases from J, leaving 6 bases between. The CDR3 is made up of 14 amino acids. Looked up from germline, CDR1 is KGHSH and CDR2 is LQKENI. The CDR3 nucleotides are TGTGCCAGCTCACCTGAGAGCTCCTACAATGAGCAGTTCTTC. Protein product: CASSPESSYNEQFF.

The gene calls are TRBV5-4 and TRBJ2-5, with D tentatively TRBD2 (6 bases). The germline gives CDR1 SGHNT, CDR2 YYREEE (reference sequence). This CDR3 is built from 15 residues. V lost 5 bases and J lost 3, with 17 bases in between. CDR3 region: CASSSPSRGEETQYF. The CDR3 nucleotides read TGTGCCAGCAGTTCGCCTTCGCGGGGAGAAGAGACCCAGTACTTC.